Below are 7 T cell receptor beta chains sequenced from a single sample in a study of control samples from healthy donors and cancer patients. Only in-frame clones appear in the TCRdb table, and some are missing; sequencing was by immunoSEQ multiplex PCR. The table records around 90,000 clones, 85% to 90% of them present only once. The sequencing input was blood. The receptors here all came from a woman in her thirties or forties in good health.

V gene TRBV29-1 combines with J gene TRBJ1-3; the D is unclear. This CDR3 is built from 13 residues. Germline assignment: CDR1 SQVTM and CDR2 ANQGSEA. The V end lost 6 bases, the J end lost 3 bases, and 12 bases lay between the germline ends. CDR3 loop: CSVSGIFGNTIYF. The CDR3 coding sequence is TGCAGCGTCTCCGGGATTTTTGGAAACACCATATATTTT.

V and J are TRBV23-1 and TRBJ2-7; 10 nucleotides align to TRBD2. TRBV23-1 is assigned to the ORF class and has an uncertain function. After removal of 0 bases from V and 2 bases from J, the junction contained 10 bases not matched to a gene. The CDR3 spans 18 residues. The CDR3 DNA is TGCGCCAGCAGTCAATCCGGACATAGCGGGGGGACCACCTACGAGCAGTACTTC. Translated, it gives CASSQSGHSGGTTYEQYF.

The V call is TRBV30, the J call TRBJ2-4; no clear D. V gave up 2 bases and J gave up 0 bases, with 11 bases separating them. CDR3 size: 15 residues. Germline V gene sequence: CDR1 GTSNPN, CDR2 SVGIG (reference sequence). CDR3 in amino acids: CAWSMLWIAKNIQYF. The CDR3 nucleotides are TGTGCCTGGAGTATGCTTTGGATAGCCAAAAACATTCAGTACTTC.

The chain combines TRBV11-3 with TRBJ1-1, with D maybe TRBD1 (6 bases). Trimming took 5 bases from V and 10 from J, leaving 14 bases between them. The CDR3 covers 12 residues. Germline V lookup: CDR1 SGHNT, CDR2 YENEEA. CDR3 bases: TGTGCCAGCAGCCTCTTCCAGGGGTTAGCTTTCTTT. This sequence encodes CASSLFQGLAFF.

In regard to this clone: At one end, the junction sequence differs from germline, possibly due to a read error. This chain links TRBV29-1 with TRBJ1-2, with TRBD1 matching 9 bases. Per the germline V gene, CDR1 is SQVTM and CDR2 is ANQGSEA. There are 14 residues in the CDR3. The CDR3 nucleotides are TGCAGCGTTGGTCGTGGACAGGGGAACTCTGGCTACACCTTC. The encoded protein is CSVGRGQGNSGYTF.

This clone was detected a few times. The chain is built from TRBV6-4 and TRBJ2-2; D remains unclear. V was cut by 0 bases and J by 4 bases, with 6 bases left in between. The CDR3 contains 14 residues. CDR1 and CDR2 from the germline V gene are MRHNA and SNTAGT. The CDR3 sequence is CASSDSYATGELFF. As DNA, the CDR3 is TGTGCCAGCAGTGACTCGTACGCCACCGGGGAGCTGTTTTTT.

This rearrangement joins TRBV9 to TRBJ2-3; TRBD2 matches 9 bases. The V gene end was trimmed by 4 bases and the J gene end by 1 base; junction bases not matched to a gene: 13. The germline gives CDR1 SGDLS, CDR2 YYNGEE. The CDR3 consists of 18 residues. CDR3 sequence (DNA): TGTGCCAGCAGCCCCACCGGGGCTAGCGGGGTTCGCACAGATACGCAGTATTTT. The encoded protein is CASSPTGASGVRTDTQYF.